This T cell receptor (beta chain) was found in a study of cytomegalovirus exposure and HLA in healthy donors. General observations from the study: What TCR beta sequences reportedly achieved was accurate prediction of HLA-A and HLA-B alleles in most subjects. The Asian-associated ancestry cluster reportedly had fewer N-insertions than the 666-donor mean in a later analysis.

Researchers ran the PCR with 60 Vbeta and 13 Jbeta primers. Libraries were prepared by immunoSEQ multiplex PCR; TCRdb keeps only in-frame clonotypes and omits some of them. The sample lists about 230,000 clones; around 89% were seen once. As regards this clone: Its antigen is not known.

The germline gives CDR1 SGDLS, CDR2 YYNGEE. CDR3 length: 12 residues. V was clipped by 4 bases and J by 8 bases; unmatched bases: 5. The sample was PBMCs. This chain connects TRBV9 to TRBJ1-1, with 7 bases aligning to TRBD1. This receptor was identified in a woman aged 18-29 years in good health and CMV-seronegative. The CDR3 spells CASSQGDAEAFF. The CDR3 nucleotides are TGTGCCAGCAGCCAGGGGGACGCCGAAGCTTTCTTT.